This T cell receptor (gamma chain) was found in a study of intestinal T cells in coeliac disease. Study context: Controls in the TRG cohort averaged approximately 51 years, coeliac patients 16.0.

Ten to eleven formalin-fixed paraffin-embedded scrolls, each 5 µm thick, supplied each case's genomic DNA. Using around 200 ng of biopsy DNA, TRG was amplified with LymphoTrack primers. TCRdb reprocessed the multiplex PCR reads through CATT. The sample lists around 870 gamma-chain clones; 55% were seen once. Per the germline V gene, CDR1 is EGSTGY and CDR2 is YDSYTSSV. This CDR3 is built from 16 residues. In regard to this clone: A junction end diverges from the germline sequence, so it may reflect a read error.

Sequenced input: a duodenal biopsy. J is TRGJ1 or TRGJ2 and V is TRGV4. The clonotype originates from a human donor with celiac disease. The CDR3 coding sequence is TGTGCTACCTGGGAGTGGGCTCCCCCCTATTATTATAAGAAACTCTTT. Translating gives CATWEWAPPYYYKKLF.